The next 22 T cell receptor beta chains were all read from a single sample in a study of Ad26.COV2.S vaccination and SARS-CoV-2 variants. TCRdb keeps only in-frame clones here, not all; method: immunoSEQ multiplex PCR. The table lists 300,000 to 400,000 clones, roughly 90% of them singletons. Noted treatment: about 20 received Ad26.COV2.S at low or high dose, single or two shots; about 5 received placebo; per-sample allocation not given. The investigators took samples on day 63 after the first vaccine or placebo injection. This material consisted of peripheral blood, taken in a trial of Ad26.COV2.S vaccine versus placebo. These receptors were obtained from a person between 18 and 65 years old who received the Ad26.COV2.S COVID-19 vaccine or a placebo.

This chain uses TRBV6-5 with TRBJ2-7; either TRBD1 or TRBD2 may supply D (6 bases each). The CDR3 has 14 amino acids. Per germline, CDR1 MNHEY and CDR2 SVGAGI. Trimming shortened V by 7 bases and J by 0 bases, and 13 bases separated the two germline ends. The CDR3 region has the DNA TGTGCCAGCACCGGGGGCCTTACCTCCTACGAGCAGTACTTC. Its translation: CASTGGLTSYEQYF.

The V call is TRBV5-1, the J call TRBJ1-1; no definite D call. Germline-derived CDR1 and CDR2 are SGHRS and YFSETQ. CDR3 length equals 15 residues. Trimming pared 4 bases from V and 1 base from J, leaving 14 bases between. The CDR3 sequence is CASSGRVSENTEAFF. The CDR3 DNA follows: TGCGCCAGCAGCGGGAGGGTTTCGGAGAACACTGAAGCTTTCTTT.

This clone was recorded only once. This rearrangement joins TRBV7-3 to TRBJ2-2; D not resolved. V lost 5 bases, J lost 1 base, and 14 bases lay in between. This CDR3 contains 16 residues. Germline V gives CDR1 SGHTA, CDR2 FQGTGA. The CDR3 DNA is TGTGCCAGCAGCCCATTCAGGACGGAGAACACCGGGGAGCTGTTTTTT. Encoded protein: CASSPFRTENTGELFF. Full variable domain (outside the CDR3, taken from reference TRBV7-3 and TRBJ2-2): GAGVSQTPSNKVTEKGKYVELRCDPISGHTALYWYRQSLGQGPEFLIYFQGTGAADDSGLPNDRFFAVRPEGSVSTLKIQRTERGDSAVYLCASSPFRTENTGELFFGEGSRLTVL.

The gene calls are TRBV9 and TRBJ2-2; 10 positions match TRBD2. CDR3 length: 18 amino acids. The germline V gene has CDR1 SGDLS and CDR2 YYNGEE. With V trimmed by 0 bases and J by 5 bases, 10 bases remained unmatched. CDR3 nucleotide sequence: TGTGCCAGCAGCGTAGTACCAGCGGGAGGGCCAGGTACCGGGGAGCTGTTTTTT. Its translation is CASSVVPAGGPGTGELFF.

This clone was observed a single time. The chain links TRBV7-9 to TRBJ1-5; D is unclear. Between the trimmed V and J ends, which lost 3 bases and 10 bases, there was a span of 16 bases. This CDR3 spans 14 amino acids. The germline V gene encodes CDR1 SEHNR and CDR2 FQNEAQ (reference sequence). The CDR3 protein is CASSFGHIETPQHF. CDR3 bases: TGTGCCAGCAGCTTCGGTCATATCGAAACCCCCCAGCATTTT.

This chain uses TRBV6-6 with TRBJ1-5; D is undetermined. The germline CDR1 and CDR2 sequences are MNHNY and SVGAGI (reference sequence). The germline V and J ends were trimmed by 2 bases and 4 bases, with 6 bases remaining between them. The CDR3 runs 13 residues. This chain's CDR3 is CASSYGPNQPQHF. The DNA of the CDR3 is TGTGCCAGCAGTTACGGGCCTAATCAGCCCCAGCATTTT.

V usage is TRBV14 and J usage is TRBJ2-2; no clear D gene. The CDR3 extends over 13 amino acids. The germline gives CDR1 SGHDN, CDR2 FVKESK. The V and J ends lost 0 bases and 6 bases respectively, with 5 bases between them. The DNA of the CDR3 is TGTGCCAGCAGCCAAGATAACGCCGGGGAGCTGTTTTTT. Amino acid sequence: CASSQDNAGELFF.

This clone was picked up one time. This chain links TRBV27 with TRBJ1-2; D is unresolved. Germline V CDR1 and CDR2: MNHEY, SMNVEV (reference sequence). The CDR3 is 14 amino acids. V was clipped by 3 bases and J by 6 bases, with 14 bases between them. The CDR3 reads CASSLTSISDGYTF. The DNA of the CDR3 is TGTGCCAGCAGTTTGACCAGTATCAGTGATGGCTACACCTTC.

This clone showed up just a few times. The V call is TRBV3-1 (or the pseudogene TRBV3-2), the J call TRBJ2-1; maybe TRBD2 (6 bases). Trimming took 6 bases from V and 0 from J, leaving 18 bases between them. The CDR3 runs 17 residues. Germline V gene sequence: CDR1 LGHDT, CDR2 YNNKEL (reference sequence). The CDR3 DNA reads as TGTGCCAGCAGTCCCCGTTGGGGGGTTAGCTCCTACAATGAGCAGTTCTTC. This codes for CASSPRWGVSSYNEQFF.

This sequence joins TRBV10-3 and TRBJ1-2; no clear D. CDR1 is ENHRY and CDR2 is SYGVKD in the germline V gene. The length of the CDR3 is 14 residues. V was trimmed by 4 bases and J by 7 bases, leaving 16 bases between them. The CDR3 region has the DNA TGTGCCATCAGTGGAAACAATTGGGAGGGTGGCTACACCTTC. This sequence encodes CAISGNNWEGGYTF.

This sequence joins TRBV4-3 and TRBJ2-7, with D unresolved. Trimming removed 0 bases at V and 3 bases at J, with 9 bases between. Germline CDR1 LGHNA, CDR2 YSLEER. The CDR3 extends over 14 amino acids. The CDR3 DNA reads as TGCGCCAGCAGCCAAGAGAGACTGGACTACGAGCAGTACTTC. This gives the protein CASSQERLDYEQYF.

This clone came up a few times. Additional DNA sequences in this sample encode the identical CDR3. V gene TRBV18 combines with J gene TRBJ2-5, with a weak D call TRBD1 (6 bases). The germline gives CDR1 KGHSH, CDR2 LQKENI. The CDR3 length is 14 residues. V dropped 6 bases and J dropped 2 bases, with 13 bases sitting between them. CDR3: CASSQGQSQETQYF. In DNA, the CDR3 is TGTGCCAGCTCCCAAGGACAGTCTCAAGAGACCCAGTACTTC.

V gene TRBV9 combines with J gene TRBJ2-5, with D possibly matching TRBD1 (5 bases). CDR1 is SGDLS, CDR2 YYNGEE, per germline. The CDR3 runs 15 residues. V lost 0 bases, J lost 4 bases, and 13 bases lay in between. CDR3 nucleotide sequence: TGTGCCAGCAGCGTAGGGGGCTCCGGCGCAGAGACCCAGTACTTC. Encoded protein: CASSVGGSGAETQYF.

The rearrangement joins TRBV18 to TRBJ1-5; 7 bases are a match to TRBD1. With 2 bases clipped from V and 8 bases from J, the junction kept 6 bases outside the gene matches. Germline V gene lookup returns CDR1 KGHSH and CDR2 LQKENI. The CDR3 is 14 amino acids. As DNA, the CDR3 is TGTGCCAGCTCACCATCGAGAGGGGGCGAGCCCCAGCATTTT. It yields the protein CASSPSRGGEPQHF.

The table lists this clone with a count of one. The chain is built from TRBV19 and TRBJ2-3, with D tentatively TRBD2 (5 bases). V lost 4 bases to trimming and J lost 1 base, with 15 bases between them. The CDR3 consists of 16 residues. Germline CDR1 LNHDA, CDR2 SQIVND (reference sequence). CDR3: CASSNWTGPGTDTQYF. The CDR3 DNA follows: TGTGCCAGTAGTAACTGGACTGGCCCGGGCACAGATACGCAGTATTTT.

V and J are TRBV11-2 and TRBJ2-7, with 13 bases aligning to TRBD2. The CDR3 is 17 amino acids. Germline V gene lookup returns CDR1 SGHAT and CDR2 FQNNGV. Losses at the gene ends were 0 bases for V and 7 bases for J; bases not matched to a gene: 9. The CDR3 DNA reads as TGTGCCAGCAGCTTAGACCCGACTAGCGGGAGGCTTGGGGAGCAGTACGTC. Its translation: CASSLDPTSGRLGEQYV.

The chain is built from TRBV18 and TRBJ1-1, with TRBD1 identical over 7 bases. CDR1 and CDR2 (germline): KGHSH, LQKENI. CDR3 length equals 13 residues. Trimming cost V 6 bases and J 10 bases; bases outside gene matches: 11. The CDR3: CASSPLDRVGAFF. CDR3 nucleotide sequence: TGTGCCAGCTCCCCCCTTGACAGGGTCGGAGCTTTCTTT.

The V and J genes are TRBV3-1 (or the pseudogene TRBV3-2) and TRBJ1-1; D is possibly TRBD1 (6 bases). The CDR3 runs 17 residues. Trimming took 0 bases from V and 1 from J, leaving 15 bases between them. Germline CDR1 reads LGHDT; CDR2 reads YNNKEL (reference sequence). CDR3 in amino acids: CASSQDWTGQTNTEAFF. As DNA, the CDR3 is TGTGCCAGCAGCCAAGATTGGACCGGACAGACGAACACTGAAGCTTTCTTT.

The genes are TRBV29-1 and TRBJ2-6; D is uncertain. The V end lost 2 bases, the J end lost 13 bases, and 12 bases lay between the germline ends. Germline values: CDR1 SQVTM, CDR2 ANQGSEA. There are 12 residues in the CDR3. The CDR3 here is CSVESRYQVLTF. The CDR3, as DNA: TGCAGCGTTGAAAGCAGATACCAAGTCCTGACTTTC.

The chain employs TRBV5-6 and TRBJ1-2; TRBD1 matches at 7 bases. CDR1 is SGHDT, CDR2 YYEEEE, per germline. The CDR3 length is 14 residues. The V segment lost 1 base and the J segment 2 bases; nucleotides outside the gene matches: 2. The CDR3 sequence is CASSLPGQNYGYTF. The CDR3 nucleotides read TGTGCCAGCAGCTTGCCGGGACAGAACTATGGCTACACCTTC.

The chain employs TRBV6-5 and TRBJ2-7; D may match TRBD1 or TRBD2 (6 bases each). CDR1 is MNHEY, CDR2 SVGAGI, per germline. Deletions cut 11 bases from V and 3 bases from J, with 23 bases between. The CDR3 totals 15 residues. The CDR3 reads CALAGDGGLIYEQYV. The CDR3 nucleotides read TGTGCCCTAGCAGGGGACGGGGGACTTATCTACGAGCAGTACGTC.

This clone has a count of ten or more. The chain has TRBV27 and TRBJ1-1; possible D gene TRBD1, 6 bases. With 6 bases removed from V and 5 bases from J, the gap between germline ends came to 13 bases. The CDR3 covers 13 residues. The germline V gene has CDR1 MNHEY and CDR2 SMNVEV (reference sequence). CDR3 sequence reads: CASRNTGRTEAFF. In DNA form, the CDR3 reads TGTGCCAGCAGGAACACAGGGAGGACTGAAGCTTTCTTT.